The rows below give T cell receptor beta chains drawn from one sample of a study of shared clonotypes between healthy human individuals. Here immunoSEQ multiplex PCR was the method, and the copy in TCRdb shows in-frame clones only, minus some. The table includes about 600,000 clones, roughly 72% detected once. Material: PBMCs. Source of these receptors: a woman between 40 and 55 years old in good health. Some clones in this sample may be carry-over from other donors' samples. Each CDR3 is given with its conserved first and last residue. Fields, in order: CDR3 length, clone size, D gene, J gene, V gene, CDR3 protein, CDR3 DNA. The D gene is left open where the match is weak. Rows give clone size only sometimes, using once, few, many, or a class for an expanded clone.

11,.,.,TRBJ2-7,TRBV6-1,CASSDYYEQYF,TGTGCCAGCAGTGATTACTACGAGCAGTACTTC
15,.,TRBD2,TRBJ2-1,TRBV15,CATSLAGPSYNEQFF,TGTGCCACCAGCTTAGCGGGACCTAGCTACAATGAGCAGTTCTTC
15,.,TRBD1,TRBJ2-1,TRBV6-5,CASSPRQGSQNEQFF,TGTGCCAGCAGTCCACGACAGGGATCCCAAAATGAGCAGTTCTTC
15,.,.,TRBJ1-3,TRBV5-8,CASSLDRTPGNTIYF,TGTGCCAGCAGCTTGGACAGGACCCCTGGAAACACCATATATTTT
13,few,.,TRBJ2-5,TRBV10-1,CASSHRDLLTQYF,TGCGCCAGCAGCCACCGGGACCTCTTAACCCAGTACTTC
14,.,.,TRBJ1-1,TRBV5-5,CASSTRLGTTEAFF,TGTGCCAGCAGCACACGGTTAGGGACCACTGAAGCTTTCTTT
13,.,TRBD1,TRBJ2-7,TRBV2,CASRGPGGSEQYF,TGTGCCAGCAGAGGCCCAGGGGGAAGCGAGCAGTACTTC
18,once,TRBD2,TRBJ2-3,TRBV5-1,CASSLPSGTSGITDTQYF,TGCGCCAGCAGCTTGCCCTCGGGGACTAGCGGGATCACAGATACGCAGTATTTT
13,.,.,TRBJ1-5,TRBV18,CASSPVGGEPQHF,TGTGCCAGCTCACCGGTGGGCGGTGAGCCCCAGCATTTT
16,.,TRBD2,TRBJ2-1,TRBV18,CASSPRLAGGYNEQFF,TGTGCCAGCTCACCTCGACTAGCGGGAGGCTACAATGAGCAGTTCTTC
13,.,.,TRBJ2-7,TRBV5-6,CASRAGASYEQYF,TGTGCCAGCCGAGCAGGGGCCTCCTACGAGCAGTACTTC
16,.,.,TRBJ2-1,TRBV28,CASSPRGGTVYNEQFF,TGTGCCAGCAGTCCACGAGGAGGGACCGTGTACAATGAGCAGTTCTTC
15,.,TRBD2,TRBJ2-2,TRBV5-6,CASSPSGTFTGELFF,TGTGCCAGCAGCCCTAGCGGGACGTTCACCGGGGAGCTGTTTTTT
14,few,TRBD1,TRBJ1-1,TRBV7-3,CASSGQGANTEAFF,TGTGCCAGCAGCGGACAGGGGGCGAACACTGAAGCTTTCTTT
14,many,TRBD1,TRBJ2-7,TRBV4-3,CASSHRDRDDEQYF,TGCGCCAGCAGCCACCGGGACAGAGACGACGAGCAGTACTTC
14,.,.,TRBJ2-7,TRBV30,CAWSGASPLYEQYF,TGTGCCTGGAGTGGCGCTAGCCCTCTCTACGAGCAGTACTTC
15,many,TRBD2,TRBJ2-1,TRBV7-8,CASNPSGILYNEQFF,TGTGCCAGCAACCCTAGCGGGATACTCTACAATGAGCAGTTCTTC
17,.,TRBD2,TRBJ2-3,TRBV5-1,CASSLSLAASSTDTQYF,TGCGCCAGCAGCTTGTCCCTAGCGGCTTCTAGCACAGATACGCAGTATTTT
15,.,.,TRBJ2-2,TRBV25-1,CASSERQGYTGELFF,TGTGCCAGCAGTGAGAGGCAGGGTTATACCGGGGAGCTGTTTTTT
16,.,.,TRBJ2-1,TRBV5-1,CASSSPSGALYNEQFF,TGCGCCAGCAGCTCTCCAAGCGGAGCGCTTTACAATGAGCAGTTCTTC
15,.,.,TRBJ1-4,TRBV6-1,CASSESRVTNEKLFF,TGTGCCAGCAGTGAATCTCGGGTTACTAATGAAAAACTGTTTTTT
22,once,TRBD2,TRBJ2-7,TRBV7-2,CASSLAPWTATPGTSGGYEQYF,TGTGCCAGCAGCTTAGCCCCCTGGACGGCAACCCCGGGGACTAGCGGTGGTTACGAGCAGTACTTC
13,.,.,TRBJ1-2,TRBV7-2,CASSFERNYGYTF,TGTGCCAGCAGCTTCGAACGTAACTATGGCTACACCTTC
17,.,.,TRBJ2-1,TRBV9,CASSVNNQERTYNEQFF,TGTGCCAGCAGCGTAAACAATCAGGAGAGGACCTACAATGAGCAGTTCTTC
16,once,TRBD1,TRBJ1-3,TRBV5-1,CASSIGQVISGNTIYF,TGCGCCAGCAGCATAGGACAGGTGATCTCTGGAAACACCATATATTTT
14,.,.,TRBJ2-7,TRBV5-4,CASSLGGRDREQYF,TGTGCCAGCAGCTTGGGGGGGAGAGACCGCGAGCAGTACTTC
15,.,.,TRBJ2-4,TRBV28,CASSLTWGSKNIQYF,TGTGCCAGCAGTTTAACCTGGGGATCCAAAAACATTCAGTACTTC
15,.,.,TRBJ1-4,TRBV5-8,CASSSTGLPNEKLFF,TGTGCCAGCAGCTCTACAGGGTTGCCTAATGAAAAACTGTTTTTT
16,.,.,TRBJ1-4,TRBV9,CASSPEGGTTNEKLFF,TGTGCCAGCAGCCCTGAGGGAGGCACAACTAATGAAAAACTGTTTTTT
16,.,TRBD2,TRBJ2-7,TRBV28,CASSLFSGSPSYEQYF,TGTGCCAGCAGTTTATTTAGCGGGAGTCCCTCCTACGAGCAGTACTTC
16,.,.,TRBJ2-7,TRBV19,CASSGTPGGSTYEQYF,TGTGCCAGTAGTGGGACACCCGGCGGATCTACCTACGAGCAGTACTTC
13,few,.,TRBJ2-5,TRBV7-9,CASSFAGEETQYF,TGTGCCAGCAGCTTTGCAGGGGAAGAGACCCAGTACTTC
15,.,TRBD2,TRBJ2-3,TRBV27,CASSLAGTSGNTQYF,TGTGCCAGCAGTTTAGCCGGGACTAGCGGGAATACGCAGTATTTT
11,.,.,TRBJ1-2,TRBV20-1,CSAQGDYGYTF,TGCAGTGCCCAGGGTGACTATGGCTACACCTTC
15,.,TRBD2,TRBJ2-1,TRBV7-7,CASSLDGSGRNEQFF,TGTGCCAGCAGCTTAGATGGTAGCGGGCGTAATGAGCAGTTCTTC
15,.,TRBD1,TRBJ1-4,TRBV10-3,CAISDPGQPNEKLFF,TGTGCCATCAGTGACCCGGGACAGCCTAATGAAAAACTGTTTTTT
17,.,.,TRBJ2-2,TRBV4-2,CASSQSRARGVPGELFF,TGTGCCAGCAGCCAAAGTAGGGCCCGGGGAGTCCCCGGGGAGCTGTTTTTT